A single sample gave rise to the 23 T cell receptor beta chains below, sequenced in a study of blood T cells in healthy people across ages. A J-beta primer mix and a sample-barcoded 5' primer were used in a second PCR of roughly 6 to 12 cycles. TCRdb redid the calling of the 5' RACE reads with MiXCR, one entry per CDR3 protein. The table shows 1.5 million to 2 million distinct CDR3 sequences, with 28% occurring only once. The sample was blood. The receptors were gathered from a woman in her 30s in good health.

With regard to this clonotype: A read error may explain this, as a much larger clone is one base away. The chain joins TRBV29-1 to TRBJ2-4; D may be TRBD2 (5 bases). The CDR3 contains 14 residues. Trimming stripped 3 bases from V and 13 bases from J, with 22 bases between. Germline V gene lookup returns CDR1 SQVTM and CDR2 ANQGSEA. CDR3 nucleotides: TGCAGCGTTGACTCCGGCGAGGGTCCCAATGAGCAGTACTTC. Residues: CSVDSGEGPNEQYF.

The J gene is TRBJ2-1, the V gene TRBV12-3 or TRBV12-4; TRBD1 might be the D (6 bases). CDR3 length: 12 amino acids. Trimming took 6 bases from V and 5 from J, leaving 8 bases between them. The DNA for the CDR3 is TGTGCCAGCAGAGGACAGAACAATGAGCAGTTCTTC. This gives the protein CASRGQNNEQFF.

This chain connects TRBV3-1 to TRBJ2-7; 7 bases are a match to TRBD1. Germline lookup yields CDR1 LGHDT and CDR2 YNNKEL (reference sequence). With 4 bases clipped from V and 1 base from J, the junction kept 4 bases outside the gene matches. This CDR3 has 14 amino acids. The CDR3, as DNA: TGTGCCAGCAGCCCCCTGGACAGGTCCTACGAGCAGTACTTC. Protein sequence: CASSPLDRSYEQYF.

The chain couples TRBV5-5 to TRBJ2-1; 7 bases align to TRBD2. CDR3 length: 15 residues. Germline V gives CDR1 SGHKS, CDR2 YYEKEE (reference sequence). Trimming took 1 base from V and 8 from J; bases not matched to a gene: 9. The DNA of the CDR3 is TGTGCCAGCAGCTTGTACAGCGGGGCTAGGGATGAGCAGTTCTTC. Its protein is CASSLYSGARDEQFF.

In this sample, this clonotype turned up a few times. The V and J genes are TRBV2 and TRBJ1-5, with 7 nucleotides matching TRBD1. Germline loops: CDR1 SNHLY, CDR2 FYNNEI. J was trimmed by 4 bases and V by 4 bases; bases with no gene match: 10. The CDR3 spans 16 residues. CDR3: CASSAVNRGGNQPQHF. Here the CDR3 DNA reads TGTGCCAGCAGTGCGGTTAACAGGGGAGGGAATCAGCCCCAGCATTTT. The entire variable domain, with the rest obtained from reference TRBV2 and TRBJ1-5, is as follows: EPEVTQTPSHQVTQMGQEVILRCVPISNHLYFYWYRQILGQKVEFLVSFYNNEISEKSEIFDDQFSVERPDGSNFTLKIRSTKLEDSAMYFCASSAVNRGGNQPQHFGDGTRLSIL.

This chain connects TRBV7-2 to TRBJ1-2, with TRBD1 identical over 7 bases. The CDR3 is 15 amino acids. Germline-derived CDR1 and CDR2 are SGHTA and FQGNSA. V dropped 1 base and J dropped 7; count of bases not matched to a gene: 9. As DNA, the CDR3 is TGTGCCAGCAGCTTAGGGGCAGGGGGAGGATGTGGCTACACCTTC. It is translated as CASSLGAGGGCGYTF.

CDR3 DNA: TGTGCCAGCAGCCCAGGTGGGAGGGTTGAAGCTTTCTTT. Translating gives CASSPGGRVEAFF. V usage is TRBV6-5 and J usage is TRBJ1-1; D is undetermined. Trimming pared 6 bases from V and 7 bases from J, leaving 15 bases between. CDR1 and CDR2 from the germline V gene are MNHEY and SVGAGI. The CDR3 has 13 residues.

This clonotype occurred many times. The chain is built from TRBV7-9 and TRBJ2-6; TRBD1 is a possible D gene (5 bases). The CDR3 is 16 amino acids. CDR1 SEHNR and CDR2 FQNEAQ come from the germline V gene (reference sequence). Trimming took 0 bases from V and 2 from J, leaving 8 bases between them. In DNA, the CDR3 is TGTGCCAGCAGCTTAGCAGGGGCAGCTGGGGCCAACGTCCTGACTTTC. Its translation: CASSLAGAAGANVLTF.

A few counts support this clonotype. The CDR3: CASSPRTGVGYTF. CDR3 DNA: TGTGCCAGCTCACCACGGACAGGGGTTGGCTACACCTTC. V gene TRBV18 combines with J gene TRBJ1-2, with TRBD1 matching over 9 bases. CDR1 and CDR2 (germline): KGHSH, LQKENI. V gave up 1 base and J gave up 7 bases; unmatched junction bases: 1. The CDR3 has 13 amino acids.

This clonotype was picked up many times. The chain is built from TRBV10-3 and TRBJ2-7, with TRBD2 matching 8 bases. The CDR3 contains 13 residues. The V gene's germline CDR1 is ENHRY and CDR2 SYGVKD. Germline trimming cut 6 bases from V and 9 bases from J; bases unmatched to any gene: 10. The DNA for the CDR3 is TGTGCCATCAGGACTAGCGAGTCGGGGTCGCAGTACTTC. It specifies CAIRTSESGSQYF.

The V and J genes are TRBV6-6 and TRBJ1-2; TRBD1 matches at 8 bases. Germline V gene sequence: CDR1 MNHNY, CDR2 SVGAGI (reference sequence). V lost 9 bases to trimming and J lost 7 bases; unmatched junction nucleotides: 4. The CDR3 is 11 residues long. This CDR3 reads CASGDRGGYTF. The CDR3 nucleotides read TGTGCCAGTGGAGACAGGGGTGGCTACACCTTC.

The chain employs TRBV9 and TRBJ1-3, with D tentatively TRBD1 (5 bases). Germline V gene lookup returns CDR1 SGDLS and CDR2 YYNGEE. With 6 bases removed from V and 0 bases from J, the gap between germline ends came to 16 bases. The CDR3 contains 16 residues. CDR3 in amino acids: CASKEGTDDSGNTIYF. The CDR3, as DNA: TGTGCCAGCAAAGAGGGGACCGATGACTCTGGAAACACCATATATTTT.

This clonotype was counted a few times. This chain joins TRBV9 and TRBJ1-2, with D hard to call. This CDR3 is 15 amino acids long. V lost 2 bases and J lost 2, with 13 bases in between. The V gene's germline CDR1 is SGDLS and CDR2 YYNGEE. The CDR3 nucleotides read TGTGCCAGCAGCGTGAGATTGGTCGGAAACTATGGCTACACCTTC. Its protein product is CASSVRLVGNYGYTF.

This rearrangement joins TRBV7-6 to TRBJ2-5; the D gene is possibly TRBD1 (6 bases). V was trimmed by 1 base and J by 11 bases, leaving 20 bases between them. This CDR3 is 15 amino acids long. Looked up from germline, CDR1 is SGHVS and CDR2 is FNYEAQ. The CDR3 region has the DNA TGTGCCAGCAGCTTAGAATTTACAGGGCACAATGAGCAGTACTTC. Translated: CASSLEFTGHNEQYF.

The chain uses TRBV20-1 and TRBJ2-3; TRBD1 aligns across 9 bases. There are 14 residues in the CDR3. Per the germline V gene, CDR1 is DFQATT and CDR2 is SNEGSKA (reference sequence). The V segment lost 5 bases and the J segment 6 bases; nucleotides outside the gene matches: 9. The CDR3 sequence: CSAGPGQGVDTQYF. The CDR3 DNA follows: TGCAGTGCTGGACCGGGACAGGGAGTGGATACGCAGTATTTT.

The rearrangement uses TRBV5-5 and TRBJ1-5, with 9 bases aligning to TRBD1. J lost 7 bases, V lost 1 base, and 9 bases had no gene match. The CDR3 runs to 16 residues. Germline V lookup: CDR1 SGHKS, CDR2 YYEKEE (reference sequence). The CDR3 nucleotides read TGTGCCAGCAGCTTGCTGACCGGGACAGGGTACCAGCCCCAGCATTTT. Translated, it gives CASSLLTGTGYQPQHF.

The chain couples TRBV7-2 to TRBJ2-1, with 9 bases matching TRBD2. The CDR3 sequence is 15 residues long. Unmatched junction bases numbered 9, after V lost 3 bases and J lost 9 bases. CDR1 SGHTA and CDR2 FQGNSA come from the germline V gene. The CDR3 nucleotides read TGTGCCAGCAGCTTGGGTCTAGCGGGATTGGCTGAGCAGTTCTTC. This gives the protein CASSLGLAGLAEQFF.

The rearrangement joins TRBV20-1 to TRBJ1-5, with 10 bases that match TRBD1. Losses at the gene ends were 6 bases for V and 7 bases for J; bases not matched to a gene: 6. This CDR3 is built from 13 residues. From germline, CDR1 is DFQATT and CDR2 SNEGSKA (reference sequence). In nucleotides, the CDR3 is TGCAGTGCGAGACAGGGGGCTGGGCAGCCCCAGCATTTT. As protein: CSARQGAGQPQHF.

This clonotype was counted only a few times. The gene calls are TRBV12-3 or TRBV12-4 and TRBJ2-7, with 7 bases that match TRBD1. J lost 5 bases, V lost 4 bases, and 8 bases had no gene match. CDR3 size: 14 residues. DNA for the CDR3: TGTGCCAGCAGTTCTACAGGGGTAAGGAACGAGCAGTACTTC. Protein: CASSSTGVRNEQYF.

In its sample, this clonotype was seen a few times. A read error is likely here: a far larger clone is one base away. In nucleotides, the CDR3 is TGTGCCAGCAGTTCCATGTACGAGCAGTACTTC. Translation: CASSSMYEQYF. This chain connects TRBV28 to TRBJ2-7; D uncertain. The CDR3 is 11 residues long. Between the trimmed V and J ends, which lost 4 bases and 4 bases, there was a span of 5 bases. Per germline, CDR1 MDHEN and CDR2 SYDVKM.

The chain carries TRBV28 and TRBJ2-5; 8 positions match TRBD1. The CDR3 is 12 residues long. V lost 7 bases, J lost 4 bases, and 2 bases stayed unmatched. The germline V gene encodes CDR1 MDHEN and CDR2 SYDVKM. The CDR3 loop reads CASMQGAETQYF. The CDR3 DNA is TGTGCCAGCATGCAGGGGGCAGAGACCCAGTACTTC.

This clonotype was seen a few times. The V call is TRBV5-1, the J call TRBJ2-7, with 7 bases fitting TRBD2. The length of the CDR3 is 14 residues. Germline V lookup: CDR1 SGHRS, CDR2 YFSETQ. The ends lost 4 bases at V and 2 bases at J; junction bases unmatched: 6. The CDR3: CASSPSGYTYEQYF. The CDR3 nucleotides are TGCGCCAGCAGCCCTAGCGGATACACCTACGAGCAGTACTTC.

This clonotype was counted at least ten times. The V gene is TRBV2, the J gene TRBJ2-7; D gene unclear. The CDR3 sequence is 13 residues long. CDR1 is SNHLY, CDR2 FYNNEI, per germline. The V end lost 6 bases, the J end lost 2 bases, and 11 bases lay between the germline ends. CDR3 protein: CASSTRVTYEQYF. CDR3 bases: TGTGCCAGCAGCACTCGGGTTACCTACGAGCAGTACTTC. Supplemented by reference TRBV2 and TRBJ2-7, the full variable domain reads EPEVTQTPSHQVTQMGQEVILRCVPISNHLYFYWYRQILGQKVEFLVSFYNNEISEKSEIFDDQFSVERPDGSNFTLKIRSTKLEDSAMYFCASSTRVTYEQYFGPGTRLTVT.